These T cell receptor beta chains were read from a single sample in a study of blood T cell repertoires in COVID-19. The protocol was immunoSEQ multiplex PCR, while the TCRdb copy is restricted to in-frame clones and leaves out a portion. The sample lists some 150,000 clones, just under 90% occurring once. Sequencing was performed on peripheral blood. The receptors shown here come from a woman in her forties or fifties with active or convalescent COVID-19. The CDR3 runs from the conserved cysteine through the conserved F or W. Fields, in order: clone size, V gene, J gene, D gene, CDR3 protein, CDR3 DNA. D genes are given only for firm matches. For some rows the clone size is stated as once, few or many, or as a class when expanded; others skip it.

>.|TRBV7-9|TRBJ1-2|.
CASSLADGGPDGYTF
TGTGCCAGCAGCTTAGCCGACGGGGGTCCGGATGGCTACACCTTC
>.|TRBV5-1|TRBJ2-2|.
CASSSGQSTGELFF
TGCGCCAGCAGTTCCGGACAGAGCACCGGGGAGCTGTTTTTT
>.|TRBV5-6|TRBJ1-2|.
CASSLATGTLNGYTF
TGTGCCAGCAGCTTGGCCACAGGGACCCTGAATGGCTACACCTTC
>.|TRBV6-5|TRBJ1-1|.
CASLTGGADTEAFF
TGTGCCAGCCTCACGGGGGGGGCAGACACTGAAGCTTTCTTT
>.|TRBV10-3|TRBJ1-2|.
CAISEGGAIGYTF
TGTGCCATCAGTGAGGGGGGGGCTATAGGCTACACCTTC
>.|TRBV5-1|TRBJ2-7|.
CASSLWGVEAGRYEQYF
TGCGCCAGCAGCTTGTGGGGCGTTGAGGCGGGGCGCTACGAGCAGTACTTC
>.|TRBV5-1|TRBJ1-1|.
CASLGSLNTEAFF
TGCGCCAGCTTGGGCAGCTTGAACACTGAAGCTTTCTTT
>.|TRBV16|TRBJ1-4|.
CASSHLDSRNEKLFF
TGTGCCAGCAGCCATTTGGACAGCCGTAATGAAAAACTGTTTTTT
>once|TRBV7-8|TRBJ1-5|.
CASSPYTSPGRGSISNQPQHF
TGTGCCAGCAGCCCCTATACCTCCCCCGGCAGAGGGAGTATTAGCAATCAGCCCCAGCATTTT
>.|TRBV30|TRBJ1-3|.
CAWTIGQNSGNTIYF
TGTGCCTGGACCATCGGACAGAACTCTGGAAACACCATATATTTT
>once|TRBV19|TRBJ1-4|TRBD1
CASSSPTGDRGLNEKLFF
TGTGCCAGTAGTTCGCCTACGGGGGACAGGGGGCTTAATGAAAAACTGTTTTTT
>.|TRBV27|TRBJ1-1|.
CASSLPGLNTEAFF
TGTGCCAGCAGTTTACCGGGGTTGAACACTGAAGCTTTCTTT
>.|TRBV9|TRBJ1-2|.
CASSQIQGPYGYTF
TGTGCCAGCAGCCAGATTCAGGGGCCGTATGGCTACACCTTC
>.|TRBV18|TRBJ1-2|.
CASSPPADHNGYTF
TGTGCCAGCTCACCACCGGCGGATCACAACGGCTACACCTTC
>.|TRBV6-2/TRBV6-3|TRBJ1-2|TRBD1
CASSYQRTGQGGYTF
TGTGCCAGCAGTTACCAACGTACGGGACAGGGGGGCTACACCTTC
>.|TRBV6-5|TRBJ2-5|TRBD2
CASSLAGGQETQYF
TGTGCCAGCAGTTTAGCGGGGGGGCAAGAGACCCAGTACTTC
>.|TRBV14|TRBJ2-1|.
CASSPGSPRTRGINEQFF
TGTGCCAGCAGCCCCGGCTCCCCAAGAACTAGGGGGATCAATGAGCAGTTCTTC
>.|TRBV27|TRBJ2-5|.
CASSLSFAGIVGQETQYF
TGTGCCAGCAGTTTATCGTTCGCCGGGATTGTGGGGCAAGAGACCCAGTACTTC
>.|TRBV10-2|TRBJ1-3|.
CASRNLVQRDTIYF
TGCGCCAGCAGAAACCTCGTTCAGAGGGACACCATATATTTT
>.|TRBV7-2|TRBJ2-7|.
CASSLVFGLPYEQYF
TGTGCCAGCAGCTTAGTTTTCGGACTTCCCTACGAGCAGTACTTC
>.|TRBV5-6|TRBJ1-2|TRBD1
CASSLDIRGRDYGYTF
TGTGCCAGCAGCTTGGACATCAGGGGGCGAGACTATGGCTACACCTTC
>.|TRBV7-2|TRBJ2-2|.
CASSPNLAGRSGELFF
TGTGCCAGCAGCCCCAATCTGGCGGGGCGTAGCGGGGAGCTGTTTTTT
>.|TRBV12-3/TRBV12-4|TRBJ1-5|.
CASSFTGNQPQHF
TGTGCCAGCAGTTTTACAGGGAATCAGCCCCAGCATTTT
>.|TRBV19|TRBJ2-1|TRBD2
CASRGGNSYNEQFF
TGTGCCAGCCGGGGGGGGAACTCCTACAATGAGCAGTTCTTC
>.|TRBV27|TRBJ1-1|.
CASSPQQNTEAFF
TGTGCCAGCAGTCCCCAACAGAACACTGAAGCTTTCTTT
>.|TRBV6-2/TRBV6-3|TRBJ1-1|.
CASSDAGGAQITEAFF
TGTGCCAGCAGTGACGCTGGGGGGGCTCAGATCACTGAAGCTTTCTTT
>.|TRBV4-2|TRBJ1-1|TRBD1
CASSQEGPWGQQKAFF
TGTGCCAGCAGCCAAGAGGGACCTTGGGGACAGCAGAAAGCTTTCTTT
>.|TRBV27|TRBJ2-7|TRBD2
CASSLGRAGRAYEQYF
TGTGCCAGCAGTTTGGGAAGGGCGGGGAGGGCCTACGAGCAGTACTTC
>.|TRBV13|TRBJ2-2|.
CASSLTGSSGELFF
TGTGCCAGCAGCTTAACAGGATCATCCGGGGAGCTGTTTTTT
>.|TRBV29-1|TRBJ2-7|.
CSVQEISYEQYF
TGCAGCGTACAGGAGATCTCCTACGAGCAGTACTTC
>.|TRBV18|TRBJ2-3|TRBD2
CASSPPNGLAGGTDTQYF
TGTGCCAGCTCACCACCTAACGGACTAGCGGGAGGCACAGATACGCAGTATTTT